The TCR beta chain under discussion was sequenced for a study of T cell repertoires in cytomegalovirus infection. In the study overall: Public TCR beta signatures marked donors with CMV infection and the matching HLA. General study points: Predominance within the ex vivo response was attributable to HLA-C-restricted CMV-specific TCR beta clonotypes. Summed public TCR beta family frequency identified CMV carriers bearing the relevant HLA.

TCRdb used MiXCR to reprocess the reads, holding one entry per CDR3 protein. Here the sample spans some 600,000 distinct CDR3 sequences, roughly a quarter being singletons. Deletions cut 1 base from V and 2 bases from J, with 18 bases between. Germline values: CDR1 SGHVS, CDR2 FQNEAQ. This CDR3 region has 18 residues. This clonotype was observed many times. What it recognizes is unknown. The gene calls are TRBV7-8 and TRBJ2-1, with D possibly TRBD2 on 7 matching bases. The TCR sequence derives from a human donor in good health (CMV status not recorded). Some clones in this sample may be carry-over from other donors' samples. Material for sequencing was CD8+ T cells from PBMCs. The CDR3, as DNA: TGTGCCAGCAGCTTAGTGGGGGGGCTTCCCTCCCCCTACAATGAGCAGTTCTTC. Translated: CASSLVGGLPSPYNEQFF.